One and the same sample provided the 10 T cell receptor beta chains below, sequenced in a study of beta chain features in type 1 diabetes. Every isolated RNA sample was fully reverse transcribed, so sequencing captured expressed TCRB transcripts. Data came from immunoSEQ multiplex PCR; TCRdb stores just in-frame clones and leaves some out. This table has about half a million clones, about an eighth appearing once. Sample: naive CD4+ T cells from blood. The receptors shown here come from a woman between 18 and 30 years old in good health.

This clone was counted a few times. CDR3 in DNA: TGTGCCAGCAGCTTGGCCCTAGCGGGAATGGGTCCCCAGTACTTC. Its protein product is CASSLALAGMGPQYF. The chain recombines TRBV7-8 with TRBJ2-5, with TRBD2 identical over 9 bases. This CDR3 is 15 amino acids long. The V segment lost 3 bases and the J segment 9 bases; nucleotides outside the gene matches: 11. Germline values: CDR1 SGHVS, CDR2 FQNEAQ.

The J gene is TRBJ1-5, the V gene TRBV7-9; no reliable D call. CDR1 SEHNR and CDR2 FQNEAQ come from the germline V gene (reference sequence). The V end lost 3 bases, the J end lost 7 bases, and 10 bases lay between the germline ends. The CDR3 is 13 amino acids. The CDR3 reads CASSFGESQPQHF. CDR3 nucleotides: TGTGCCAGCAGCTTCGGGGAGAGCCAGCCCCAGCATTTT.

This clone has a handful of counts. The chain combines TRBV5-5 with TRBJ2-5; perhaps D is TRBD1 or TRBD2 (6 bases each). CDR3 length: 15 residues. The germline V gene encodes CDR1 SGHKS and CDR2 YYEKEE (reference sequence). Deletions cut 2 bases from V and 2 bases from J, with 13 bases between. The CDR3: CASSLQGGRQETQYF. The CDR3 bases are TGTGCCAGCAGCTTACAGGGTGGGAGGCAAGAGACCCAGTACTTC. Complete variable domain (other parts from reference TRBV5-5 and TRBJ2-5): DAGVTQSPTHLIKTRGQQVTLRCSPISGHKSVSWYQQVLGQGPQFIFQYYEKEERGRGNFPDRFSARQFPNYSSELNVNALLLGDSALYLCASSLQGGRQETQYFGPGTRLLVL.

This clone was found a few times. The sample has other DNA sequences that encode this CDR3 too. This chain links TRBV2 with TRBJ2-5; D gene ambiguous. Germline V lookup: CDR1 SNHLY, CDR2 FYNNEI. Trimming stripped 3 bases from V and 5 bases from J, with 7 bases between. CDR3 size: 12 residues. DNA of the CDR3: TGTGCCAGCAGTGATCGTGCCGAGACCCAGTACTTC. This codes for CASSDRAETQYF.

The V call is TRBV4-1, the J call TRBJ2-1; 8 bases are a match to TRBD1. This CDR3 region has 17 residues. Germline loops: CDR1 MGHRA, CDR2 YSYEKL. V lost 1 base and J lost 2; bases outside the gene matches: 7. CDR3 in DNA: TGCGCCAGCAGCCAAGGTAGACAGGGGATTACCTACAATGAGCAGTTCTTC. Its translation: CASSQGRQGITYNEQFF.

This clone was detected a few times. This chain links TRBV18 with TRBJ1-3; a weak D match, TRBD1 (6 bases). Trimming took off 8 bases at V and 4 bases at J, with 18 bases between the two ends. CDR1 and CDR2 from the germline V gene are KGHSH and LQKENI. The CDR3 totals 15 residues. This chain's CDR3 is CASPDGRGGGNTIYF. The CDR3 DNA reads TGTGCCAGCCCTGATGGCAGGGGAGGCGGAAACACCATATATTTT.

The chain employs TRBV5-1 and TRBJ2-1; D call uncertain. V was cut by 1 base and J by 3 bases, with 8 bases left in between. The CDR3 consists of 14 residues. Germline V CDR1 and CDR2: SGHRS, YFSETQ. This chain's CDR3 is CASSLRADYNEQFF. The DNA of the CDR3 is TGCGCCAGCAGCTTGAGGGCCGACTACAATGAGCAGTTCTTC.

This clone was seen a handful of times. The chain combines TRBV28 with TRBJ2-1, with 10 positions matching TRBD2. V trimming: 2 bases; J trimming: 11 bases; junction bases outside the gene matches: 6. In germline, CDR1 is MDHEN, CDR2 SYDVKM. The CDR3 has 14 amino acids. Here the CDR3 DNA reads TGTGCCAGCAGTTTACTAGCGGGGGCCCGACAGCAGTTCTTC. Translated, it gives CASSLLAGARQQFF.

The CDR3 protein is CASSRYNEQFF. The CDR3, as DNA: TGTGCCAGCAGCCGGTACAATGAGCAGTTCTTC. This chain connects TRBV7-8 to TRBJ2-1; D gene unclear. Trimming removed 5 bases from V and 4 bases from J, with 3 bases in between. CDR3 length equals 11 residues. CDR1 and CDR2 from the germline V gene are SGHVS and FQNEAQ.

This chain uses TRBV28 with TRBJ2-7, with TRBD2 matching 8 bases. Per germline, CDR1 MDHEN and CDR2 SYDVKM. CDR3 length: 12 residues. V lost 8 bases to trimming and J lost 3 bases; unmatched junction nucleotides: 3. The CDR3 nucleotides are TGTGCCAGCCTCGGGAGGGGCTACGAGCAGTACTTC. Protein product: CASLGRGYEQYF.